Below, 21 T cell receptor beta chains from the same sample are listed, as sequenced in a study of cytotoxic CD8 clonotypes in ibrutinib-treated CLL. Profiling relied on immunoSEQ multiplex PCR, and the TCRdb table lists in-frame clones only, not all of them. The sample holds roughly 150,000 clones, approximately 91% seen once. Sequenced here: PBMCs, sampled at disease progression, from a patient treated with ibrutinib. These receptors were obtained from a human donor with chronic lymphocytic leukemia.

This clone was detected only once. The rearrangement uses TRBV29-1 and TRBJ1-2; D is unclear. Germline V gives CDR1 SQVTM, CDR2 ANQGSEA. This CDR3 contains 11 residues. Trimming removed 5 bases from V and 5 bases from J, with 9 bases in between. In DNA form, the CDR3 reads TGCAGCGTTTGGCAGGCTTATGGCTACACCTTC. As protein: CSVWQAYGYTF.

V gene TRBV14 combines with J gene TRBJ1-2; D perhaps matches TRBD1 (5 bases). The CDR3 is 13 amino acids. Germline CDR1 reads SGHDN; CDR2 reads FVKESK. The ends were cut back, 1 base at V and 4 bases at J, with 7 bases in the middle. In DNA, the CDR3 is TGTGCCAGCAGCCAAGGACAGAGCTATGGCTACACCTTC. Translated, it gives CASSQGQSYGYTF.

The J gene is TRBJ1-1, the V gene TRBV29-1; 9 bases line up with TRBD1. CDR3 size: 14 residues. CDR1 SQVTM and CDR2 ANQGSEA come from the germline V gene. J lost 5 bases, V lost 6 bases, and 10 bases had no gene match. CDR3 region: CSVWTGVAWTEAFF. CDR3 nucleotides: TGCAGCGTGTGGACAGGGGTCGCGTGGACTGAAGCTTTCTTT.

The CDR3 spells CASTAGGGLGYEQYF. In nucleotides, the CDR3 is TGTGCCAGCACCGCCGGGGGGGGACTAGGCTACGAGCAGTACTTC. The genes are TRBV6-6 and TRBJ2-7; 8 positions agree with TRBD2. Germline loops: CDR1 MNHNY, CDR2 SVGAGI (reference sequence). The ends lost 7 bases at V and 3 bases at J; junction bases unmatched: 11. This CDR3 is built from 15 residues.

This clone was found a few times. The rearrangement joins TRBV19 to TRBJ1-5; D is unclear. Germline values: CDR1 LNHDA, CDR2 SQIVND (reference sequence). There are 14 residues in the CDR3. Trimming took 7 bases from V and 0 from J, leaving 10 bases between them. The CDR3 protein is CASTGPNSNQPQHF. The CDR3 region has the DNA TGTGCCAGTACGGGCCCTAATAGCAATCAGCCCCAGCATTTT.

The table lists this clone with a count of one. This rearrangement joins TRBV6-1 to TRBJ2-7; D uncertain. Germline V gene sequence: CDR1 MNHNS, CDR2 SASEGT. The CDR3 length is 13 residues. Trimming shortened V by 10 bases and J by 3 bases, and 16 bases separated the two germline ends. CDR3 in amino acids: CATTPGHSYEQYF. CDR3 nucleotide sequence: TGTGCCACCACTCCGGGCCATAGCTACGAGCAGTACTTC.

Comments on this clone: In the same sample, other DNA sequences code for this CDR3. The gene calls are TRBV30 and TRBJ2-7; D gene unclear. Looked up from germline, CDR1 is GTSNPN and CDR2 is SVGIG (reference sequence). V was clipped by 3 bases and J by 0 bases, with 6 bases between them. The CDR3 is 12 residues long. Written as DNA, the CDR3 is TGTGCCTGGAGCCCCCGCTCCTACGAGCAGTACTTC. This encodes CAWSPRSYEQYF.

This CDR3 reads CASSGPRVGYQPQHF. CDR3 in DNA: TGTGCCAGCAGTGGACCGAGGGTCGGGTATCAGCCCCAGCATTTT. The chain couples TRBV2 to TRBJ1-5, with no clear D. This CDR3 has 15 amino acids. The germline gives CDR1 SNHLY, CDR2 FYNNEI. V was clipped by 4 bases and J by 5 bases, with 15 bases between them.

The chain joins TRBV2 to TRBJ2-7, with TRBD2 matching over 10 bases. Per germline, CDR1 SNHLY and CDR2 FYNNEI. The CDR3 totals 16 residues. V lost 6 bases, J lost 6 bases, and 14 bases stayed unmatched. CDR3 coding DNA: TGTGCCAGCAGGATTAGCCCGGGACTAGCGTCTGGCGAGCAGTACTTC. This codes for CASRISPGLASGEQYF.

The sample holds a few counts of this clone. V gene TRBV9 combines with J gene TRBJ2-3; D unresolved. The CDR3 sequence is 14 residues long. In germline, CDR1 is SGDLS, CDR2 YYNGEE. Trimming removed 0 bases from V and 4 bases from J, with 9 bases in between. The CDR3 DNA sequence: TGTGCCAGCAGCGTAGATTTCGACCCAGATACGCAGTATTTT. Amino acid sequence: CASSVDFDPDTQYF.

The gene calls are TRBV6-5 and TRBJ2-7; TRBD1 matches 8 bases. Trimming removed 0 bases from V and 3 bases from J; junction bases left unmatched: 4. Germline CDR1 and CDR2: MNHEY and SVGAGI. The CDR3 runs to 15 residues. Written as DNA, the CDR3 is TGTGCCAGCAGTTACTCGACAGGGGAAGACTACGAGCAGTACTTC. This encodes CASSYSTGEDYEQYF.

The chain recombines TRBV18 with TRBJ1-4; no clear D. The CDR3 runs 16 residues. Germline values: CDR1 KGHSH, CDR2 LQKENI. Trimming left V 6 bases short and J 0 bases short, with 14 bases between. The CDR3 is CASSPGTLATNEKLFF. The CDR3 DNA follows: TGTGCCAGCTCGCCGGGTACACTAGCAACTAATGAAAAACTGTTTTTT.

Notes on this clone: The junction differs from germline at one of its ends, possibly a read error. J is TRBJ2-7 and V is TRBV28; TRBD1 agrees at 11 bases. The CDR3 extends over 14 amino acids. Looked up from germline, CDR1 is MDHEN and CDR2 is SYDVKM. CDR3 in DNA: TGTGCCAGCAGCACGGGGGACAGGGGGAGAAGTCCGCACTTC. Translation: CASSTGDRGRSPHF.

Only a few counts were recorded for this clone. The chain couples TRBV4-2 to TRBJ2-3, with a possible D match to TRBD2 (6 bases). Trimming took off 0 bases at V and 4 bases at J, with 17 bases between the two ends. Looked up from germline, CDR1 is LGHNA and CDR2 is YNFKEQ. The CDR3 spans 17 residues. The CDR3 reads CASSQDLSGVPADTQYF. In nucleotides, the CDR3 is TGTGCCAGCAGCCAAGATCTCTCGGGGGTTCCGGCAGATACGCAGTATTTT.

This clone was seen more than once but under ten times. This chain joins TRBV29-1 and TRBJ1-1; 9 bases align to TRBD1. CDR3 length: 17 residues. Unmatched junction bases numbered 17, after V lost 5 bases and J lost 4 bases. The germline CDR1 and CDR2 sequences are SQVTM and ANQGSEA. The CDR3 sequence: CSVSEGGQGPISTEAFF. The CDR3 DNA sequence: TGCAGCGTTAGCGAAGGGGGACAGGGACCCATAAGCACTGAAGCTTTCTTT.

This clone was picked up one time. The chain carries TRBV9 and TRBJ2-2; D remains unclear. V gave up 4 bases and J gave up 0 bases, with 7 bases separating them. This CDR3 has 14 amino acids. The germline CDR1 and CDR2 sequences are SGDLS and YYNGEE. The CDR3: CASSLGANTGELFF. CDR3 nucleotide sequence: TGTGCCAGCAGCCTTGGGGCGAACACCGGGGAGCTGTTTTTT.

This clone was picked up a small number of times. Other DNA sequences in this specimen translate into the identical CDR3. V and J are TRBV19 and TRBJ1-5; D gene uncertain. The CDR3 spans 13 residues. Trimming stripped 5 bases from V and 5 bases from J, with 10 bases between. CDR1 and CDR2 (germline): LNHDA, SQIVND (reference sequence). The CDR3 is CASSPGGDQPQHF. The CDR3 DNA reads as TGTGCCAGTAGTCCGGGCGGGGATCAGCCCCAGCATTTT.

The CDR3 reads CASSLEGRDSEYF. CDR3 nucleotide sequence: TGCGCCAGCAGCTTGGAGGGCAGGGACTCAGAGTACTTC. V usage is TRBV5-1 and J usage is TRBJ2-7; a possible D gene is TRBD2 (6 bases). CDR3 size: 13 residues. Germline loops: CDR1 SGHRS, CDR2 YFSETQ. V was trimmed by 0 bases and J by 11 bases, leaving 15 bases between them.

The V gene is TRBV19, the J gene TRBJ2-3; D is possibly TRBD1 or TRBD2 (5 bases each). Germline V CDR1 and CDR2: LNHDA, SQIVND (reference sequence). Deletions cut 5 bases from V and 8 bases from J, with 11 bases between. This CDR3 region has 12 residues. This CDR3 is CASSGPRGTQYF. DNA of the CDR3: TGTGCCAGTAGTGGACCGAGGGGTACGCAGTATTTT.

The rearrangement uses TRBV19 and TRBJ1-5, with D perhaps TRBD1 (5 bases). The CDR3 spans 15 residues. The germline V and J ends were trimmed by 2 bases and 5 bases, with 13 bases remaining between them. Germline V CDR1 and CDR2: LNHDA, SQIVND (reference sequence). Here the CDR3 reads CASSIRTGRDQPQHF. The CDR3 DNA sequence: TGTGCCAGTAGTATAAGGACGGGACGGGATCAGCCCCAGCATTTT. Looking up the rest from reference TRBV19 and TRBJ1-5 gives the full variable domain: DGGITQSPKYLFRKEGQNVTLSCEQNLNHDAMYWYRQDPGQGLRLIYYSQIVNDFQKGDIAEGYSVSREKKESFPLTVTSAQKNPTAFYLCASSIRTGRDQPQHFGDGTRLSIL.

J is TRBJ2-7 and V is TRBV5-1; D gene ambiguous. The germline V gene has CDR1 SGHRS and CDR2 YFSETQ. V shed 4 bases and J shed 5 bases, with 16 bases lying between them. CDR3 size: 14 residues. In nucleotides, the CDR3 is TGCGCCAGCAGCAAGGGATGGGGTAGCAACGAGCAGTACTTC. This encodes CASSKGWGSNEQYF.